These 8 T cell receptor beta chains share one sample of origin, sequenced in a study of shared clonotypes between healthy human individuals. CD45RO negativity and positive selection for CCR7 defined naive CD8 cells, a population that excluded terminally differentiated effector memory CD45RA+ cells. Profiled with immunoSEQ multiplex PCR; TCRdb holds only in-frame clones, not every one. The table records around 2,000,000 clones, approximately 94% of them present only once. The sequencing input was naive CD8+ T cells sorted from blood. These receptors were collected from a man in his late teens or twenties in good health.

The chain employs TRBV7-2 and TRBJ2-5, with TRBD1 matching over 9 bases. Germline V gene sequence: CDR1 SGHTA, CDR2 FQGNSA. The CDR3 has 15 amino acids. The V segment lost 5 bases and the J segment 4 bases; nucleotides outside the gene matches: 8. The CDR3 region is CASSPSTGGRETQYF. CDR3 sequence (DNA): TGTGCCAGCAGCCCTTCGACAGGGGGTAGAGAGACCCAGTACTTC. Full variable domain (rest looked up from reference TRBV7-2 and TRBJ2-5): GAGVSQSPSNKVTEKGKDVELRCDPISGHTALYWYRQSLGQGLEFLIYFQGNSAPDKSGLPSDRFSAERTGGSVSTLTIQRTQQEDSAVYLCASSPSTGGRETQYFGPGTRLLVL.

The chain recombines TRBV2 with TRBJ2-7, with TRBD1 matching 7 bases. The CDR3 runs to 13 residues. Germline loops: CDR1 SNHLY, CDR2 FYNNEI. V was clipped by 7 bases and J by 2 bases; unmatched bases: 5. CDR3: CASNWDSAYEQYF. Here the CDR3 DNA reads TGTGCCAGCAATTGGGACAGCGCCTACGAGCAGTACTTC. Variable domain in full (rest from reference TRBV2 and TRBJ2-7): EPEVTQTPSHQVTQMGQEVILRCVPISNHLYFYWYRQILGQKVEFLVSFYNNEISEKSEIFDDQFSVERPDGSNFTLKIRSTKLEDSAMYFCASNWDSAYEQYFGPGTRLTVT.

V and J are TRBV6-4 and TRBJ2-7; no clear D. Germline CDR1 MRHNA, CDR2 SNTAGT. With 0 bases removed from V and 3 bases from J, the gap between germline ends came to 15 bases. This CDR3 spans 16 amino acids. The CDR3, as DNA: TGTGCCAGCAGTGACTCGCCTATGCCAGGCTTCTACGAGCAGTACTTC. Its protein is CASSDSPMPGFYEQYF.

The chain combines TRBV6-5 with TRBJ1-5, with D possibly matching TRBD1 (5 bases). V lost 7 bases and J lost 0, with 13 bases in between. Germline assignment: CDR1 MNHEY and CDR2 SVGAGI. This CDR3 is built from 15 residues. The CDR3 protein is CASNFWGNSNQPQHF. The CDR3 coding sequence is TGTGCCAGCAACTTCTGGGGGAATAGCAATCAGCCCCAGCATTTT.

CDR3 residues: CASSHAPGSYEQYF. The CDR3 bases are TGCGCCAGCAGCCATGCGCCGGGGTCCTACGAGCAGTACTTC. The V call is TRBV4-1, the J call TRBJ2-7, with TRBD2 as a possible D gene (5 bases). Germline V CDR1 and CDR2: MGHRA, YSYEKL. Trimming stripped 3 bases from V and 1 base from J, with 10 bases between. The CDR3 is 14 amino acids.

This clone has a single count. The chain employs TRBV4-3 and TRBJ2-2; 7 positions agree with TRBD1. This CDR3 is 19 amino acids long. Unmatched junction bases numbered 13, after V lost 0 bases and J lost 3 bases. Germline CDR1 LGHNA, CDR2 YSLEER. The CDR3, as DNA: TGCGCCAGCAGCCAAGATTGGCAGGGGGTCTTGTCGGACACCGGGGAGCTGTTTTTT. Translating it yields CASSQDWQGVLSDTGELFF.

The chain links TRBV30 to TRBJ2-3; no definite D call. V lost 1 base to trimming and J lost 0 bases, with 11 bases between them. Germline CDR1 is GTSNPN and CDR2 is SVGIG (reference sequence). The CDR3 sequence is 15 residues long. The CDR3 region has the DNA TGTGCCTGGAGTGGAGGAGTCTCTAGCACAGATACGCAGTATTTT. It is translated as CAWSGGVSSTDTQYF.

The chain links TRBV13 to TRBJ2-1; tentative D call: TRBD2 (5 bases). CDR3 length: 13 amino acids. Trimming removed 1 base at V and 8 bases at J, with 9 bases between. CDR1 and CDR2 from the germline V gene are PRHDT and FYEKMQ (reference sequence). The CDR3 DNA follows: TGTGCCAGCAGCTTAGTGGGGAGCGATGAGCAGTTCTTC. This gives the protein CASSLVGSDEQFF.